These T cell receptor beta chains were read from a single sample in a study of cytomegalovirus exposure and HLA in healthy donors. Generated by immunoSEQ multiplex PCR, the TCRdb table keeps only in-frame clones and is missing some. Of about 190,000 clones in the sample, around 88% were seen once. Sequencing was carried out using PBMCs. These receptors were taken from a man aged 35 to 55 in good health and CMV-seropositive. Each CDR3 is given with its conserved first and last residue. D genes are given only for firm matches. Clone size is given for some rows only: seen once, a few or many times, or a class if the clone is expanded.

size,D,V,J,DNA,CDR3
.,TRBD1,TRBV6-5,TRBJ2-3,TGTGCCAGCAGTCCGGGACAGGCGGGAGATACGCAGTATTTT,CASSPGQAGDTQYF
.,TRBD1,TRBV9,TRBJ1-2,TGTGCCAGCAGCCAGACAGGGTGGGACTATGGCTACACCTTC,CASSQTGWDYGYTF
.,.,TRBV20-1,TRBJ2-2,TGCAGTGCTAGAGCGGGAGGGGAGCTGTTTTTT,CSARAGGELFF
.,.,TRBV7-9,TRBJ1-2,TGTGCCAGCAGCCTGCCGTTAAATGGGCCGAATCAGCGGGGCTACACCTTC,CASSLPLNGPNQRGYTF
.,TRBD1,TRBV7-2,TRBJ2-7,TGTGCCAGCACCTTAATGACAGGGGACTCCGAGCAGTACTTC,CASTLMTGDSEQYF
.,.,TRBV7-2,TRBJ1-2,TGTGCCAGCAGCTTGACCTCTAGCGTCGGGCGAAACTATGGCTACACCTTC,CASSLTSSVGRNYGYTF
.,.,TRBV5-1,TRBJ2-5,TGCGCCAGCAGCATCCTCGGCGGAGGAGGGGAGACCCAGTACTTC,CASSILGGGGETQYF
.,.,TRBV28,TRBJ2-2,TGTGCCAGCAGTTTCTTTACAGGGAAGAACGGGAAGCTGTTTTTT,CASSFFTGKNGKLFF
once,.,TRBV10-1,TRBJ1-5,TGCGCCAGCAGTGAAGGTCCCGCGATGGAGGTAAGCCAGCGGCCCCAGCATTTT,CASSEGPAMEVSQRPQHF
.,.,TRBV19,TRBJ1-3,TGTGCCAGTAGTACCCTGGGACACCACTCTGGAAACACCATATATTTT,CASSTLGHHSGNTIYF
once,.,TRBV18,TRBJ2-7,TGTGCCAGCTCACCAGAGGACTACGGGATCCCCTACGAGCAGTACTTC,CASSPEDYGIPYEQYF
.,TRBD1,TRBV25-1,TRBJ2-7,TGTGCCAGCAGTGATCCCGGGACAGGCCCCTACGAGCAGTACTTC,CASSDPGTGPYEQYF
.,.,TRBV11-3,TRBJ2-1,TGTGCCAGTGCAGGGGATTCGGTGAATGAGCAGTTCTTC,CASAGDSVNEQFF
.,.,TRBV11-2,TRBJ2-7,TGTGCCAGCAGCTTAGTGACCGGGATTGGACCCTACGAGCAGTACTTC,CASSLVTGIGPYEQYF
.,TRBD2,TRBV5-1,TRBJ2-1,TGCGCCAGCAGCTTGGGACTAGCGGGAGTGGATGAGCAGTTCTTC,CASSLGLAGVDEQFF
.,TRBD2,TRBV6-5,TRBJ2-7,TGTGCCAGCAGTTACGGGACTAGCCGAAGCTCCTACGAGCAGTACTTC,CASSYGTSRSSYEQYF
.,.,TRBV18,TRBJ2-5,TGTGCCAGCTCACCGGACAGACAAGAGACCCAGTACTTC,CASSPDRQETQYF
.,TRBD2,TRBV2,TRBJ2-6,TGTGCCAGCAGTGAATTGGGAGGGACCGCTGGGGCCAACGTCCTGACTTTC,CASSELGGTAGANVLTF
.,.,TRBV6-1,TRBJ1-1,TGTGCCAGCAGTGTTGAGGGGGTCGGAGAAGCTTTCTTT,CASSVEGVGEAFF
few,TRBD1,TRBV6-5,TRBJ1-1,TGTGCCAGCAGAAGATCCGGGACAGCGACATTTGAAGCTTTCTTT,CASRRSGTATFEAFF
.,TRBD2,TRBV6-6,TRBJ2-5,TGTGCCACCACTGGACGGAGCGGGAGGGCCCAAGAGACCCAGTACTTC,CATTGRSGRAQETQYF
.,TRBD2,TRBV6-5,TRBJ2-7,TGTGCCAGCAGTTATTCGCGGGAGAACTACGAGCAGTACTTC,CASSYSRENYEQYF
.,.,TRBV14,TRBJ1-2,TGTGCCAGCGAGAAACTTGGGGGCGACTATGGCTACACCTTC,CASEKLGGDYGYTF
.,TRBD2,TRBV13,TRBJ2-1,TGTGCCAGCAGCTTAGTAGGCCTAGCGGGAGCAAGGAATGAGCAGTTCTTC,CASSLVGLAGARNEQFF
.,.,TRBV6-5,TRBJ1-4,TGTGCCAGCAGTCAGACAGCGACGAATGAAAAACTGTTTTTT,CASSQTATNEKLFF
.,.,TRBV12-5,TRBJ2-1,TGTGCTAGTGGCCCCCCCAGCGGGTCCTACAATGAGCAGTTCTTC,CASGPPSGSYNEQFF
.,.,TRBV7-2,TRBJ1-5,TGTGCCAGCAGCTTAGATGGTTCGGGACAGCCCCAGCATTTT,CASSLDGSGQPQHF
.,TRBD1,TRBV28,TRBJ2-3,TGTGCCAGCAGCCTAACCCAGGGGGCAGATACGCAGTATTTT,CASSLTQGADTQYF
.,.,TRBV19,TRBJ2-2,TGTGCCAGTAGTCACCGGACCGGGGAGCTGTTTTTT,CASSHRTGELFF
.,TRBD1,TRBV2,TRBJ2-5,TGTGCCAGCAGGGGGGGACAGGGTGAGACCCAGTACTTC,CASRGGQGETQYF
.,TRBD2,TRBV14,TRBJ2-7,TGTGCCAGCAGCCAAGAACCTAGCGGCCGCTACGAGCAGTACTTC,CASSQEPSGRYEQYF
.,.,TRBV7-6,TRBJ2-5,TGTGCCAGCAGCTTATGGTCCAGCGGAGAAGAGACCCAGTACTTC,CASSLWSSGEETQYF
.,TRBD2,TRBV9,TRBJ2-1,TGTGCCAGCAGCGTAGATATTAGCGGGAGTGTTAACTACAATGAGCAGTTCTTC,CASSVDISGSVNYNEQFF
once,.,TRBV5-4,TRBJ2-3,TGTGCCAGCAACTTGGGTCCAAACGGGGATACGCAGTATTTT,CASNLGPNGDTQYF
.,TRBD1,TRBV29-1,TRBJ1-2,TGCAGCGTTCTGGGACAGGGGGCCTGGGGCTACACCTTC,CSVLGQGAWGYTF
.,.,TRBV6-5,TRBJ2-5,TGTGCTACGCAGCTCACGGCGGATACCATAGAGACCCAGTACTTC,CATQLTADTIETQYF
few,.,TRBV25-1,TRBJ1-5,TGTGCCAGCCGGGGGCAGCCCCAGCATTTT,CASRGQPQHF
few,TRBD1,TRBV18,TRBJ2-2,TGTGCCAGCTCACGACCGGGACAGGGGGCCACCGGGGAGCTGTTTTTT,CASSRPGQGATGELFF
once,TRBD2,TRBV19,TRBJ2-7,TGTGCCAGTAGTATTCCGGCGGGAGACCACTACGAGCAGTACTTC,CASSIPAGDHYEQYF
.,TRBD1,TRBV7-9,TRBJ2-7,TGTGCCAGCAGCTTACCGGGACAGGCGCACGAGCAGTACTTC,CASSLPGQAHEQYF
.,TRBD1,TRBV6-6,TRBJ1-2,TGTGCCAGCAGTTCCCCACGGACAGGGAACTATGGCTACACCTTC,CASSSPRTGNYGYTF
.,.,TRBV5-4,TRBJ1-3,TGTGCCAGCAGTGAGGGTAGGGCCGGAAACACCATATATTTT,CASSEGRAGNTIYF
.,TRBD2,TRBV10-1,TRBJ2-1,TGCGCCAGCAGTGAAGGAGTAGCGGGTTACAATGAGCAGTTCTTC,CASSEGVAGYNEQFF
.,TRBD2,TRBV2,TRBJ2-7,TGTGCCAGCAGTGCGACTAGCGAGAGCTCCTACGAGCAGTACTTC,CASSATSESSYEQYF
.,.,TRBV7-9,TRBJ1-1,TGTGCCAGCAGCTTAGCAACCCGAGGGAGCACTGAAGCTTTCTTT,CASSLATRGSTEAFF
.,TRBD2,TRBV6-4,TRBJ2-2,TGTGCCAGCAGTGACAATTTCAGACTAGCCAACACCGGGGAGCTGTTTTTT,CASSDNFRLANTGELFF
.,TRBD1,TRBV28,TRBJ2-1,TGTGCCAGCAGTTTTACCCAGGGGGTCTACAATGAGCAGTTCTTC,CASSFTQGVYNEQFF
.,TRBD1,TRBV7-8,TRBJ1-2,TGTGCCAGCAGCCCCTCGACAGGGCAATATGGCTACACCTTC,CASSPSTGQYGYTF
.,TRBD1,TRBV5-5,TRBJ1-1,TGTGCCAGCAGCTCAGCCCCGGACAGGGACACTGAAGCTTTCTTT,CASSSAPDRDTEAFF
.,.,TRBV7-9,TRBJ2-7,TGTGCCAGCAGCTCCCTTGGGGGTTGGACAGAGCGGAGTTCCTACGAGCAGTACTTC,CASSSLGGWTERSSYEQYF
.,.,TRBV4-1,TRBJ1-1,TGCGCCAGCAGCCCCCTGGAACGGACTTTGAACACTGAAGCTTTCTTT,CASSPLERTLNTEAFF
.,TRBD1,TRBV5-1,TRBJ1-2,TGCGCCAGCAGCTCTCGGACAGGGGGCGAGGCGAGTTATGGCTACACCTTC,CASSSRTGGEASYGYTF
.,.,TRBV28,TRBJ2-7,TGTGCCAGCACCACAATTCGGGAGCCCTACGAGCAGTACTTC,CASTTIREPYEQYF
.,TRBD2,TRBV5-1,TRBJ2-3,TGCGCCAGCAGCTTGTCATTAGCGGGTTCTAGCACAGATACGCAGTATTTT,CASSLSLAGSSTDTQYF
.,.,TRBV4-2,TRBJ2-3,TGTGCCAGCAGCCAAGTCGAACTAGCAGATACGCAGTATTTT,CASSQVELADTQYF
.,.,TRBV6-1,TRBJ2-7,TGTGCCAGCAGGGGAACAGGGTTCCTCGAGCAGTACTTC,CASRGTGFLEQYF
.,TRBD1,TRBV5-1,TRBJ2-3,TGCGCCAGCAGCTCGGACAGGGCGGCAGATACGCAGTATTTT,CASSSDRAADTQYF
.,.,TRBV9,TRBJ2-3,TGTGCCAGCAGCTCCTCTAGCGATACGCAGTATTTT,CASSSSSDTQYF
.,TRBD1,TRBV18,TRBJ2-5,TGTGCCAGCTCACCAGAACAGGGGTATCAAGAGACCCAGTACTTC,CASSPEQGYQETQYF
.,TRBD2,TRBV7-8,TRBJ2-7,TGTGCCAGCAGCTTAGGGATTGGGGCTAGCGGGACCTACGAGCAGTACTTC,CASSLGIGASGTYEQYF